The 4 T cell receptor beta chains below come from one sample, sequenced in a study of T cells in Graves' hyperthyroidism and ophthalmopathy (dated by TCRdb to about 2019). Receptors were amplified or captured by multiplex PCR. TCRdb shows the sequencer as Illumina HiSeq 2000. The TCR beta CDR3 regions were amplified from the RNA transcripts. The first round of RT-PCR for the TCR CDR3 was performed with the HTBI primer set and the Qiagen OneStep RT-PCR kit. Through fastp at Q25 and MiXCR, TCRdb rebuilt clones from the public reads, retaining in-frame beta chains. CDR3 protein duplicates are merged, each entry listing the most common genes and DNA. The sample profile shows about 400,000 distinct CDR3 sequences; roughly 14% of them were found once. Clones ranked in the top ten supply roughly an eighth of the sample. Sequencing was carried out using blood. All receptors derive from a woman younger than 35 with Graves' hyperthyroidism.

This clonotype was seen only a few times. This rearrangement joins TRBV18 to TRBJ1-3, with TRBD1 matching 8 bases. The CDR3 spans 16 residues. With 2 bases clipped from V and 2 bases from J, the junction kept 5 bases outside the gene matches. Germline loops: CDR1 KGHSH, CDR2 LQKENI. The CDR3 DNA is TGTGCCAGCTCACCAGGACAGGGACTTACTGGAAACACCATATATTTT. Protein product: CASSPGQGLTGNTIYF.

This clonotype has at least ten counts. This chain connects TRBV20-1 to TRBJ1-5; D gene unclear. Germline values: CDR1 DFQATT, CDR2 SNEGSKA (reference sequence). The CDR3 has 15 amino acids. V was pared by 3 bases and J by 2 bases, with 14 bases between. CDR3 coding DNA: TGCAGTGCTAGGGTAGGGTTTTCTGGCAATCAGCCCCAGCATTTT. Translation: CSARVGFSGNQPQHF.

The chain joins TRBV5-1 to TRBJ2-1, with 7 positions matching TRBD2. Trimming at V came to 0 bases and at J to 5 bases, leaving 8 bases not matched to a gene. Germline CDR1 is SGHRS and CDR2 is YFSETQ. The CDR3 is 16 amino acids. Here the CDR3 reads CASSLVTGGPNNEQFF. The CDR3 region has the DNA TGCGCCAGCAGCTTGGTGACGGGAGGACCTAACAATGAGCAGTTCTTC.

The rearrangement uses TRBV6-1 and TRBJ1-1; no reliable D call. V lost 7 bases, J lost 2 bases, and 17 bases lay in between. This CDR3 is built from 15 residues. The V gene's germline CDR1 is MNHNS and CDR2 SASEGT. The CDR3, as DNA: TGTGCCAGCAAACAATCCGTGCTTCTTAACACTGAAGCTTTCTTT. This gives the protein CASKQSVLLNTEAFF.